Listed below are T cell receptor beta chains from one sample, sequenced in a study of shared clonotypes between healthy human individuals. Sequenced by immunoSEQ multiplex PCR; TCRdb stores in-frame clones only, minus some. The data contain fewer than 1 million clones, about 97% of them singletons. The sequenced sample consisted of naive CD8+ T cells sorted from blood. The receptor set was obtained from a man aged 30-40 years in good health. Each CDR3 is given with its conserved first and last residue. Fields, in order: J gene, D gene, clone size, V gene, CDR3 DNA, CDR3 protein. The D gene is left open where the match is weak. Size is stated for part of the rows, as once, few or many counts, or as a class when the clone is expanded.

J: TRBJ2-7; D: TRBD1; size: NA; V: TRBV7-9; DNA: TGTGCCAGCAGCATCTCGGGACAGGGGGCCTACGAGCAGTACTTC; CDR3: CASSISGQGAYEQYF
J: TRBJ1-1; D: NA; size: NA; V: TRBV2; DNA: TGTGCCAGCATCGTTTCCACCAGGGGCACTGAAGCTTTCTTT; CDR3: CASIVSTRGTEAFF
J: TRBJ2-3; D: TRBD2; size: NA; V: TRBV29-1; DNA: TGCAGCGTTGAAGGGACTAGCGGTAGCACAGATACGCAGTATTTT; CDR3: CSVEGTSGSTDTQYF
J: TRBJ1-3; D: NA; size: NA; V: TRBV7-9; DNA: TGTGCCAGCAGCGAAAACTCTGGAAACACCATATATTTT; CDR3: CASSENSGNTIYF
J: TRBJ2-1; D: TRBD2; size: NA; V: TRBV30; DNA: TGTGCCTGGAGTGTACCTAGCGGGGGTTACAATGAGCAGTTCTTC; CDR3: CAWSVPSGGYNEQFF
J: TRBJ2-3; D: TRBD2; size: NA; V: TRBV19; DNA: TGTGCCAGTAGTACCCGAACTAGCGGGAGTACAGATACGCAGTATTTT; CDR3: CASSTRTSGSTDTQYF
J: TRBJ2-1; D: NA; size: NA; V: TRBV7-2; DNA: TGTGCCAGCAGCTCTTTTAGCGGCAATGAGCAGTTCTTC; CDR3: CASSSFSGNEQFF
J: TRBJ2-1; D: TRBD2; size: NA; V: TRBV7-3; DNA: TGTGCCAGCAGCCCGACTAGCGGGAGGCACTCCTACAATGAGCAGTTCTTC; CDR3: CASSPTSGRHSYNEQFF
J: TRBJ2-5; D: NA; size: NA; V: TRBV28; DNA: TGTGCCAGCAAAGACGTTCAGACACATTTACAAGAGACCCAGTACTTC; CDR3: CASKDVQTHLQETQYF
J: TRBJ2-5; D: NA; size: NA; V: TRBV7-2; DNA: TGTGCCAGCAGCTTAGATCCGAGAGCTACTGAGACCCAGTACTTC; CDR3: CASSLDPRATETQYF
J: TRBJ1-3; D: NA; size: NA; V: TRBV15; DNA: TGTGCCACCAGCCACATACCCACCGACGACTCTGGAAACACCATATATTTT; CDR3: CATSHIPTDDSGNTIYF
J: TRBJ2-3; D: NA; size: once; V: TRBV7-9; DNA: TGTGCCAGCAGTTCGACAGTCAATCGGAAAACTCCTAGCACAGATACGCAGTATTTT; CDR3: CASSSTVNRKTPSTDTQYF
J: TRBJ2-1; D: TRBD2; size: once; V: TRBV10-1; DNA: TGCGCCAGCAGTGAAGTGGGGCTAGCGGGAAGCTCCTACAATGAGCAGTTCTTC; CDR3: CASSEVGLAGSSYNEQFF
J: TRBJ2-3; D: NA; size: few; V: TRBV29-1; DNA: TGCAGCGTTGAATTTGGTGCGCGGACCGTTGAGACAGATACGCAGTATTTT; CDR3: CSVEFGARTVETDTQYF
J: TRBJ2-2; D: TRBD1; size: once; V: TRBV5-4; DNA: TGTGCCAGCAGCTTGGGTGGCAGGGGGTCCACCGGGGAGCTGTTTTTT; CDR3: CASSLGGRGSTGELFF
J: TRBJ2-3; D: TRBD2; size: NA; V: TRBV15; DNA: TGTGCCACCAGCAGAGAATTAGCGGGAGTTTCAGATACGCAGTATTTT; CDR3: CATSRELAGVSDTQYF
J: TRBJ2-1; D: NA; size: NA; V: TRBV5-6; DNA: TGTGCCAGCAGCTTGCGGGTGATTCTCACTTCCGGCAATGAGCAGTTCTTC; CDR3: CASSLRVILTSGNEQFF
J: TRBJ2-3; D: TRBD2; size: NA; V: TRBV13; DNA: TGTGCCAGAACCCGCACCATCGGGACTAGCGGGAGGACAGATACGCAGTATTTT; CDR3: CARTRTIGTSGRTDTQYF
J: TRBJ2-5; D: NA; size: NA; V: TRBV6-1; DNA: TGTGCCAGCAGCGAAGACCGGGACACGCTCCAAGAGACCCAGTACTTC; CDR3: CASSEDRDTLQETQYF
J: TRBJ2-2; D: NA; size: NA; V: TRBV7-8; DNA: TGTGCCAGCAGCTTACTTTCCCCTAGCGCACCGAACACCGGGGAGCTGTTTTTT; CDR3: CASSLLSPSAPNTGELFF
J: TRBJ2-7; D: NA; size: NA; V: TRBV27; DNA: TGTGCCAGCAGTTTATCGGGGTTCCCGGTAGGCTACGAGCAGTACTTC; CDR3: CASSLSGFPVGYEQYF
J: TRBJ2-7; D: TRBD1; size: NA; V: TRBV10-3; DNA: TGTGCCATCAGTGACATTCCGGGACAGGGGTTCTACGAGCAGTACTTC; CDR3: CAISDIPGQGFYEQYF
J: TRBJ1-2; D: NA; size: NA; V: TRBV19; DNA: TGTGCCATAACGAACAGGACGTATGGCTACACCTTC; CDR3: CAITNRTYGYTF
J: TRBJ1-1; D: TRBD1; size: once; V: TRBV6-1; DNA: TGTGCCAGCAGTGCCACAGGGGTATCTGAAGCTTTCTTT; CDR3: CASSATGVSEAFF
J: TRBJ2-7; D: TRBD1; size: NA; V: TRBV15; DNA: TGTGCCACCAGCAGAGTCGGACAGGGGAAGGGCGAGCAGTACTTC; CDR3: CATSRVGQGKGEQYF
J: TRBJ2-2; D: TRBD1; size: NA; V: TRBV6-5; DNA: TGTGCCAGCAGTTTCGGACAGGGAGCCGGGGAGCTGTTTTTT; CDR3: CASSFGQGAGELFF
J: TRBJ2-1; D: NA; size: NA; V: TRBV4-1; DNA: TGCGCCAGCAGCCAAGAGCTAGCTCAAAATGAGCAGTTCTTC; CDR3: CASSQELAQNEQFF
J: TRBJ2-1; D: TRBD2; size: NA; V: TRBV9; DNA: TGTGCCAGCAGCCCCGGACTAGCGGGAGATTATGAGCAGTTCTTC; CDR3: CASSPGLAGDYEQFF
J: TRBJ2-3; D: NA; size: NA; V: TRBV7-9; DNA: TGTGCCAGCAGCTTAACCCCTGGGAACCCCACAGATACGCAGTATTTT; CDR3: CASSLTPGNPTDTQYF
J: TRBJ2-7; D: NA; size: NA; V: TRBV5-1; DNA: TGCGCCAGCAGCTTGGCCTGGCAGGCAGCCTACGAGCAGTACTTC; CDR3: CASSLAWQAAYEQYF
J: TRBJ2-2; D: NA; size: NA; V: TRBV7-9; DNA: TGTGCCAGCAGCTCCCCCCGGGTATCTGGCGGGGAGCTGTTTTTT; CDR3: CASSSPRVSGGELFF
J: TRBJ2-1; D: TRBD2; size: NA; V: TRBV13; DNA: TGTGCCAGCAGCTTAGTTATAGCGGGAGAGAATGAGCAGTTCTTC; CDR3: CASSLVIAGENEQFF
J: TRBJ1-1; D: NA; size: NA; V: TRBV6-1; DNA: TGTGCCAGCAGTGAACGACAGCGTTTTGGAGCTTTCTTT; CDR3: CASSERQRFGAFF
J: TRBJ2-7; D: NA; size: NA; V: TRBV10-3; DNA: TGTGCCATCAGTGACGGGCTAGCGTACGAGCAGTACTTC; CDR3: CAISDGLAYEQYF
J: TRBJ2-1; D: TRBD2; size: NA; V: TRBV27; DNA: TGTGCCAGCAGTAGCGGGGCCCTTGAGCAGTTCTTC; CDR3: CASSSGALEQFF